This TCR beta chain was found in a study of T-cell reconstitution after alpha-beta-depleted transplantation in children. Preparation of the TCRbeta library involved a method that used unique molecular identifiers. TCRdb recomputed calls from the PCR reads with MiXCR, one row per CDR3 protein. This table has hundreds of thousands of distinct CDR3 sequences, approximately 13% appearing once. This CDR3 has 15 amino acids. The germline gives CDR1 MDHEN, CDR2 SYDVKM. The V gene end was trimmed by 6 bases and the J gene end by 4 bases; junction bases not matched to a gene: 9. Only a few counts were recorded for this clonotype.

The V and J genes are TRBV28 and TRBJ1-3, with TRBD1 matching 7 bases. The clonotype originates from a male patient younger than 18 who had a stem cell transplant for acute myeloid leukemia, so the T cells may come from the graft donor. The input for sequencing was PBMCs, mostly from graft donor cells, taken 360 days after TCRalphabeta/CD19-depleted stem cell transplant. The CDR3 sequence is CASSWDSVLGNTIYF. The CDR3 bases are TGTGCCAGCAGCTGGGACAGTGTGCTCGGAAACACCATATATTTT.